These 10 T cell receptor beta chains were sequenced from one sample in a study of T cell changes during pregnancy in multiple sclerosis. Sequencing was performed with immunoSEQ multiplex PCR; in TCRdb, only in-frame clones are kept and a portion is missing. In the table there are 73,000 or so clones, less than 95% of which are singletons. Sequencing was performed on peripheral blood, taken in the second trimester of pregnancy. The receptors originated from a female donor with multiple sclerosis, enrolled in a pregnancy study.

This sequence joins TRBV29-1 and TRBJ2-1; possibly TRBD2 for D (6 bases). Trimming took off 3 bases at V and 4 bases at J, with 10 bases between the two ends. This CDR3 has 13 amino acids. In germline, CDR1 is SQVTM, CDR2 ANQGSEA. Here the CDR3 reads CSVDGGNYNEQFF. The CDR3 region has the DNA TGCAGCGTTGACGGGGGAAATTACAATGAGCAGTTCTTC.

Comments on this clone: Other nucleotide sequences in the sample specify the same CDR3. V is TRBV9 and J is TRBJ1-1, with D possibly matching TRBD1 (6 bases). The CDR3 loop spans 14 amino acids. Trimming shortened V by 4 bases and J by 4 bases, and 14 bases separated the two germline ends. Germline V gives CDR1 SGDLS, CDR2 YYNGEE. The chain's CDR3 is CASSLSGAATEAFF. Written as DNA, the CDR3 is TGTGCCAGCAGCCTCTCAGGGGCGGCCACTGAAGCTTTCTTT. The full variable domain, completed using reference TRBV9 and TRBJ1-1, is DSGVTQTPKHLITATGQRVTLRCSPRSGDLSVYWYQQSLDQGLQFLIQYYNGEERAKGNILERFSAQQFPDLHSELNLSSLELGDSALYFCASSLSGAATEAFFGQGTRLTVV.

This rearrangement joins TRBV5-5 to TRBJ1-1; D gene uncertain. The ends were cut back, 4 bases at V and 2 bases at J, with 18 bases in the middle. CDR3 length: 16 amino acids. Germline V CDR1 and CDR2: SGHKS, YYEKEE (reference sequence). The CDR3, as DNA: TGTGCCAGCAGCCGCCTGATCCCCCCCAGAAACACTGAAGCTTTCTTT. Its translation: CASSRLIPPRNTEAFF.

The chain couples TRBV6-6 to TRBJ1-4, with TRBD1 matching 9 bases. Germline CDR1 reads MNHNY; CDR2 reads SVGAGI (reference sequence). The CDR3 spans 13 residues. The V gene end was trimmed by 10 bases and the J gene end by 12 bases; junction bases not matched to a gene: 12. As DNA, the CDR3 is TGTGCCACCAAGGGGACAGGGCGGAGGGAACTGTTTTTT. Protein sequence: CATKGTGRRELFF.

The rearrangement uses TRBV19 and TRBJ1-2; D unclear. CDR1 and CDR2 from the germline V gene are LNHDA and SQIVND (reference sequence). The V gene lost 0 bases and the J gene lost 8 bases, with 10 bases spanning the gap. This CDR3 contains 13 residues. The CDR3 sequence: CASSIDSSKGYTF. CDR3 sequence (DNA): TGTGCCAGTAGTATAGATTCCAGTAAGGGCTACACCTTC.

The CDR3 sequence is CASSAIAGLAKNIQYF. The DNA for the CDR3 is TGTGCCAGCAGCGCAATAGCGGGGCTAGCCAAAAACATTCAGTACTTC. The V gene is TRBV7-9, the J gene TRBJ2-4, with 8 bases matching TRBD2. V gave up 5 bases and J gave up 0 bases; unmatched junction bases: 6. Germline CDR1 is SEHNR and CDR2 is FQNEAQ (reference sequence). The CDR3 is 16 amino acids.

The genes are TRBV2 and TRBJ2-7, with D possibly TRBD1 on 5 matching bases. The CDR3 has 15 residues. Germline V gene lookup returns CDR1 SNHLY and CDR2 FYNNEI. The V and J ends lost 2 bases and 2 bases respectively, with 13 bases between them. The CDR3 DNA reads TGTGCCAGCAGTGAAACCCAGGGTCTCCCCTACGAGCAGTACTTC. Its translation is CASSETQGLPYEQYF. The full variable domain, in which reference TRBV2 and TRBJ2-7 provide the parts outside the CDR3, is EPEVTQTPSHQVTQMGQEVILRCVPISNHLYFYWYRQILGQKVEFLVSFYNNEISEKSEIFDDQFSVERPDGSNFTLKIRSTKLEDSAMYFCASSETQGLPYEQYFGPGTRLTVT.

This chain connects TRBV7-2 to TRBJ1-2; D unresolved. V was clipped by 5 bases and J by 7 bases, with 14 bases between them. Germline V gives CDR1 SGHTA, CDR2 FQGNSA. The CDR3 is made up of 13 amino acids. CDR3: CASSAIGEVGYTF. CDR3 nucleotide sequence: TGTGCCAGCAGCGCAATCGGGGAGGTTGGCTACACCTTC. The variable domain in full, completed from reference TRBV7-2 and TRBJ1-2, reads GAGVSQSPSNKVTEKGKDVELRCDPISGHTALYWYRQSLGQGLEFLIYFQGNSAPDKSGLPSDRFSAERTGGSVSTLTIQRTQQEDSAVYLCASSAIGEVGYTFGSGTRLTVV.

The chain links TRBV10-1 to TRBJ2-1, with TRBD2 identical over 13 bases. V shed 6 bases, J shed 5 bases, and the junction held 10 bases outside the gene matches. This CDR3 spans 17 amino acids. Germline CDR1 is WNHNN and CDR2 is SYGVQD (reference sequence). In DNA form, the CDR3 reads TGCGCCAGCAGAACTGGGACTAGCGGGATTGTCCACAATGAGCAGTTCTTC. Its translation: CASRTGTSGIVHNEQFF.

This sequence joins TRBV5-1 and TRBJ2-1; 9 bases are shared with TRBD2. The junction had 25 bases not matched to a gene; V was cut back by 4 bases and J by 8 bases. This CDR3 has 20 amino acids. The germline V gene encodes CDR1 SGHRS and CDR2 YFSETQ. This chain's CDR3 is CASSDPWERGARLIQDEQFF. CDR3 nucleotides: TGCGCCAGCAGCGACCCTTGGGAGCGGGGGGCACGATTGATCCAAGATGAGCAGTTCTTC.